At least ten counts were recorded for the clone carrying this TCR beta chain. Its cognate antigen is unknown. The TCR library protocol attached unique molecular identifiers to the individual cDNA molecules. TCRdb redid the calling of the 5' RACE reads with MiXCR, one entry per CDR3 protein. This sample yields approximately 79,000 distinct CDR3 sequences, of which around 13% are seen a single time; about 1% belongs to the top ten. The entry originates in a study of early T cells in non-severe SARS-CoV-2 infection. Overall study: Sequencing targeted bulk RNA from unsorted whole blood, leaving chains unpaired.

Whole-study results and caveats: VDJdb matching skewed toward anti-spike CD8 responses, missing private and CD4 specificities.

There are 12 residues in the CDR3. V shed 9 bases and J shed 3 bases, with 9 bases lying between them. Germline values: CDR1 LGHNT, CDR2 FRNRAP. The V and J genes are TRBV12-5 and TRBJ2-4, with D perhaps matching TRBD1 (6 bases). The sequenced sample consisted of whole blood. This clonotype was sampled from an adult who was a healthcare worker with PCR-confirmed SARS-CoV-2 infection or an uninfected control (not recorded which). CDR3 DNA: TGTGCTAGGAGACAGGTCAAAAACATTCAGTACTTC. This codes for CARRQVKNIQYF.